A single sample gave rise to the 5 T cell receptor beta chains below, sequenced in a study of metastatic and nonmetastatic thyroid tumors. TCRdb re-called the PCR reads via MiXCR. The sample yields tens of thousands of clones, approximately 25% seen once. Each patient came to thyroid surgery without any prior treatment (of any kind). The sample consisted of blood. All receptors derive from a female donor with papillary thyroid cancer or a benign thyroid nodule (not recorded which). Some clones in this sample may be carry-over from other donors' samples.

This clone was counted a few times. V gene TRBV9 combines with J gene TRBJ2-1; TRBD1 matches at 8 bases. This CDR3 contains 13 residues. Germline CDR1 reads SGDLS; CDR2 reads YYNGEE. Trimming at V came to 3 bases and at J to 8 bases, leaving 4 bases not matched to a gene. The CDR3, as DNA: TGTGCCAGCAGCGGGACAGGGTGGGATGAGCAGTTCTTC. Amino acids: CASSGTGWDEQFF.

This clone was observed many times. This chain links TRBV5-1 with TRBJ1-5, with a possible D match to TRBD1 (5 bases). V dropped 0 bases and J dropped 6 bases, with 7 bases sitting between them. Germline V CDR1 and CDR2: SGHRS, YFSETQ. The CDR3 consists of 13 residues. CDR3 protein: CASSLEGTQPQHF. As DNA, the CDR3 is TGCGCCAGCAGCTTGGAAGGGACTCAGCCCCAGCATTTT.

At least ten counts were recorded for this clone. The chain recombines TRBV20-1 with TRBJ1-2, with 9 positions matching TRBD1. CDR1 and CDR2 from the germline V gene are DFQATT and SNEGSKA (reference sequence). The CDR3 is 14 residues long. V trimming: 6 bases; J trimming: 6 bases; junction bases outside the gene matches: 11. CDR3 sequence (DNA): TGCAGTGCCGACTCATACAGGGGGCAAGATGGCTACACCTTC. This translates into CSADSYRGQDGYTF.

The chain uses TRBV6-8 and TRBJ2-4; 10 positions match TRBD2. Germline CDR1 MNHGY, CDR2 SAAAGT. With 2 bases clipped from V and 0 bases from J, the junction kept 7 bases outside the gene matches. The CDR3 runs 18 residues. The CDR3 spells CASSYGALAGLAKNIQYF. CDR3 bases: TGTGCCAGCAGTTACGGGGCACTAGCGGGACTAGCCAAAAACATTCAGTACTTC.

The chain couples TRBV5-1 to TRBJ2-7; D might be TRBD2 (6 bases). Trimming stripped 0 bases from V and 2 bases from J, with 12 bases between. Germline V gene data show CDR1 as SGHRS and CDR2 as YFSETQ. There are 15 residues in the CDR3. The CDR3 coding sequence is TGCGCCAGCAGCTTGGTGGCCGGGAGCACCTACGAGCAGTACTTC. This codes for CASSLVAGSTYEQYF.